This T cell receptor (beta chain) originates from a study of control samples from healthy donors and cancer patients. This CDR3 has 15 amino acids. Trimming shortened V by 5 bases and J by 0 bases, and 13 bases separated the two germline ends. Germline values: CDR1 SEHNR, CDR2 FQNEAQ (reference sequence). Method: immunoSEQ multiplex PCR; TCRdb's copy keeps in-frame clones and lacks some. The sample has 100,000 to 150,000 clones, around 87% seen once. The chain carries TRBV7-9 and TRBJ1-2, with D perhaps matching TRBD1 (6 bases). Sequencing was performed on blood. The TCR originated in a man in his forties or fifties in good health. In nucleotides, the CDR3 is TGTGCCAGCAGCATCGGGGACACCGCTAACTATGGCTACACCTTC. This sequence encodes CASSIGDTANYGYTF.